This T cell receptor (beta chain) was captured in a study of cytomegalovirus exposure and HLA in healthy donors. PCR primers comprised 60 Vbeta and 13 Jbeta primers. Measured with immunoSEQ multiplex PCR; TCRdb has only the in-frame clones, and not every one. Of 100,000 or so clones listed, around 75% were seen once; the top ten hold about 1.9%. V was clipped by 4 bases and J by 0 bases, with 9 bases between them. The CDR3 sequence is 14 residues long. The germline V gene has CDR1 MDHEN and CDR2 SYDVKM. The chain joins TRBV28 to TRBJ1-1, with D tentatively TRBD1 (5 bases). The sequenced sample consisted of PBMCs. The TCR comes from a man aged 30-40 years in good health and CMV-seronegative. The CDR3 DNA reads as TGTGCCAGCAGTTCGGCAGGGATGAACACTGAAGCTTTCTTT. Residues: CASSSAGMNTEAFF.